This T cell receptor (beta chain) originates from a study of shared clonotypes between healthy human individuals. Across the study: Researchers assigned three CD4 naive, three CD4 memory, two CD8 naive and one CD8 memory plate to each donor.

Only in-frame clones appear in the TCRdb table, and some are missing; sequencing was by immunoSEQ multiplex PCR. The sample includes around 2,000,000 clones, around 95% of them seen just once. Trimming removed 0 bases at V and 4 bases at J, with 16 bases between. The CDR3 is 16 amino acids. Germline CDR1 and CDR2: SGHRS and YFSETQ. Naive CD45RA+ and memory CD45RA-negative subsets were split from CD4+ cells. This TCR came from a man between 18 and 35 years old in good health. This chain connects TRBV5-1 to TRBJ1-2; the D is unclear. The sequencing sample was made of naive CD4+ T cells sorted from blood. Sample subset: CD45RA+ positively selected. The CDR3 DNA reads TGCGCCAGCAGCTTGGATATCGGCGCCTCGGGCTATGGCTACACCTTC. Amino acid sequence: CASSLDIGASGYGYTF.